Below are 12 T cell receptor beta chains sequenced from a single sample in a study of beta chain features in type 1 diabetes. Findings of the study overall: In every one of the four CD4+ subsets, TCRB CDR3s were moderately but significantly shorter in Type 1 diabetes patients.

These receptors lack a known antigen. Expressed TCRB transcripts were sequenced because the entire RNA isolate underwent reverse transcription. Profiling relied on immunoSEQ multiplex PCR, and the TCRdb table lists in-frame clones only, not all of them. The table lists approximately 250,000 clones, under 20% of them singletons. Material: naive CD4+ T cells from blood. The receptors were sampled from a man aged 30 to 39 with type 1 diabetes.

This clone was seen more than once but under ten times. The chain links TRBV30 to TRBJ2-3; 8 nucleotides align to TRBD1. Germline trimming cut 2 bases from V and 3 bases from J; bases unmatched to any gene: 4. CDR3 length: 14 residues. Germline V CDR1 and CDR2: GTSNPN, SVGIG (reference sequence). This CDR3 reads CAWSTGTGTDTQYF. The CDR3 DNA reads TGTGCCTGGAGTACAGGGACAGGTACAGATACGCAGTATTTT.

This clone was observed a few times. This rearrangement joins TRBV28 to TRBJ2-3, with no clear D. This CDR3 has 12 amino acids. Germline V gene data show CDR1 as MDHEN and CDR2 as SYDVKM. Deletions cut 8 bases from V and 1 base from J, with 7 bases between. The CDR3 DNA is TGTGCCAGCCGCCTCGGCACAGATACGCAGTATTTT. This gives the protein CASRLGTDTQYF.

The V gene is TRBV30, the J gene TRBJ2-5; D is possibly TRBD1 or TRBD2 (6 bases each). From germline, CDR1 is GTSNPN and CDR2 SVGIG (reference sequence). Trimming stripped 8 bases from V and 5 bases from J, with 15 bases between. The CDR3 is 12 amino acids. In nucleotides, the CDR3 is TGTGCCCGGGAGCGTACAGGGGAGACCCAGTACTTC. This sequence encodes CARERTGETQYF.

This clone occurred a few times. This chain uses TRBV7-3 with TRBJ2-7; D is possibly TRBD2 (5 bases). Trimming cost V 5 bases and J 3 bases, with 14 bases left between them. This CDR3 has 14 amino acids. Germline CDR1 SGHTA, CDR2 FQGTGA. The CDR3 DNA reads TGTGCCAGCAGCCTATCCGGGATTAACTACGAGCAGTACTTC. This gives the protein CASSLSGINYEQYF.

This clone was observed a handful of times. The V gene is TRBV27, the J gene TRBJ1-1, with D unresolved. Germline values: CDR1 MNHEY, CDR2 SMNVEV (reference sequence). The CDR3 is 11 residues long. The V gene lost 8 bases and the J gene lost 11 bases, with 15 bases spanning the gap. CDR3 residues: CASVGPTVAFF. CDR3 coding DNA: TGTGCCAGCGTTGGCCCTACCGTGGCTTTCTTT.

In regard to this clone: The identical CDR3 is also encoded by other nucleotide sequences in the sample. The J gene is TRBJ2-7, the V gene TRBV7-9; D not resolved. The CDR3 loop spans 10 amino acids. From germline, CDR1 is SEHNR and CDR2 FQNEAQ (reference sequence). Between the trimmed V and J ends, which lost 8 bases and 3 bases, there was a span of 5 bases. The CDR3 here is CASGDYEQYF. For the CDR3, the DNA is TGTGCCAGCGGAGACTACGAGCAGTACTTC.

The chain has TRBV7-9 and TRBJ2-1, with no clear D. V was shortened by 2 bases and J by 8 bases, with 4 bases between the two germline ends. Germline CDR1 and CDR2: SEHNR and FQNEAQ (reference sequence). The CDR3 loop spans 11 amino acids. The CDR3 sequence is CASSLIDEQFF. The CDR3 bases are TGTGCCAGCAGCTTAATCGATGAGCAGTTCTTC.

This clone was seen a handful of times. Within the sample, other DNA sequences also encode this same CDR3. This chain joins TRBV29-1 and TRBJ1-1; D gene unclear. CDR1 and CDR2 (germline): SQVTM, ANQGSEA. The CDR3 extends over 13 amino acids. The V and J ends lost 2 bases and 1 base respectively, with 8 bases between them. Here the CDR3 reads CSVERDRNTEAFF. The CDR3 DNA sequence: TGCAGCGTTGAAAGGGATAGGAACACTGAAGCTTTCTTT.

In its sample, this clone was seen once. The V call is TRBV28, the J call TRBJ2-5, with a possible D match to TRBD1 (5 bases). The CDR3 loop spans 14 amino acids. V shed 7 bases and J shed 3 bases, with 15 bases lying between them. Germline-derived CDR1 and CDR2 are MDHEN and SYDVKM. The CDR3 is CASTRLGAKETQYF. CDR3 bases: TGTGCCAGCACCAGGCTAGGGGCTAAAGAGACCCAGTACTTC. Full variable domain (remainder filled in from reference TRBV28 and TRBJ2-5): DVKVTQSSRYLVKRTGEKVFLECVQDMDHENMFWYRQDPGLGLRLIYFSYDVKMKEKGDIPEGYSVSREKKERFSLILESASTNQTSMYLCASTRLGAKETQYFGPGTRLLVL.

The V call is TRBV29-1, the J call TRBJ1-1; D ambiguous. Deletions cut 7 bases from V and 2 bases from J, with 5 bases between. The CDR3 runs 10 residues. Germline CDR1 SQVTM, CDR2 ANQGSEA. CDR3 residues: CSGANTEAFF. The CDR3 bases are TGCAGCGGAGCTAACACTGAAGCTTTCTTT.

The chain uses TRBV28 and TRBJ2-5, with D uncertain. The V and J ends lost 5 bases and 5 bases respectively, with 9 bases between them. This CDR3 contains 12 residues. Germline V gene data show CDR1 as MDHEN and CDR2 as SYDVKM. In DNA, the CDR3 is TGTGCCAGCAGTCCGGTCGCGGAGACCCAGTACTTC. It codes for CASSPVAETQYF.

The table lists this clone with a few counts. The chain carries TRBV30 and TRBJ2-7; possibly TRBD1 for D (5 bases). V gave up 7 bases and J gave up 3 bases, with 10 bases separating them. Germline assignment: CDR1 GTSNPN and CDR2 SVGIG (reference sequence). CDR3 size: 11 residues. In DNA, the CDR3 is TGTGCCTCAACCACAGGCTACGAGCAGTACTTC. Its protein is CASTTGYEQYF.